This TCR beta chain was sequenced for a study of OX40 agonist ivuxolimab in advanced cancers. Study context: Of mixed ages from about 20 to 90 and averaging around 60 years, the group was 65% to 85% male.

Trimming left V 1 base short and J 7 bases short, with 16 bases between. Germline assignment: CDR1 SGHAT and CDR2 FQNNGV. The CDR3 contains 15 residues. Sequencing used immunoSEQ multiplex PCR; TCRdb keeps in-frame clones, though not all of them. Of 5,600 or so clones in the sample, 81% were seen once. The receptor's source is an adult with an advanced solid tumor such as melanoma, head and neck, liver or kidney cancer. Sequencing used CD4+ or CD8+ T cells sorted from blood, obtained in a trial of the OX40 agonist ivuxolimab. This chain joins TRBV11-2 and TRBJ1-1, with D tentatively TRBD1 (6 bases). The CDR3 DNA follows: TGTGCCAGCAGCTTAGGGGCAGGGGATAGCAGTGAAGCTTTCTTT. Translation: CASSLGAGDSSEAFF.